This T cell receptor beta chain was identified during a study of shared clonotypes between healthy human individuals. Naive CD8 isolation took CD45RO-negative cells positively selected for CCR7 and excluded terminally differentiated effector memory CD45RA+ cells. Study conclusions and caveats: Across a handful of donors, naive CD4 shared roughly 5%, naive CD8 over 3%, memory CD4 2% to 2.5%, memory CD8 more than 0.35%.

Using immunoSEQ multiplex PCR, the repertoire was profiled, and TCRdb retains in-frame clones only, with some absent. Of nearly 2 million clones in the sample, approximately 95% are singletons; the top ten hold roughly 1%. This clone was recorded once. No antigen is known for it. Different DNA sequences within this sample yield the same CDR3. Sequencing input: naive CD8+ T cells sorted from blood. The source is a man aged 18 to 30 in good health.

CDR3 in amino acids: CASSLSRNQPQHF. The CDR3 nucleotides read TGTGCCAGCAGTTTATCGAGGAATCAGCCCCAGCATTTT. V and J are TRBV27 and TRBJ1-5, with D hard to call. Germline loops: CDR1 MNHEY, CDR2 SMNVEV (reference sequence). CDR3 size: 13 residues. The ends were cut back, 0 bases at V and 4 bases at J, with 4 bases in the middle.